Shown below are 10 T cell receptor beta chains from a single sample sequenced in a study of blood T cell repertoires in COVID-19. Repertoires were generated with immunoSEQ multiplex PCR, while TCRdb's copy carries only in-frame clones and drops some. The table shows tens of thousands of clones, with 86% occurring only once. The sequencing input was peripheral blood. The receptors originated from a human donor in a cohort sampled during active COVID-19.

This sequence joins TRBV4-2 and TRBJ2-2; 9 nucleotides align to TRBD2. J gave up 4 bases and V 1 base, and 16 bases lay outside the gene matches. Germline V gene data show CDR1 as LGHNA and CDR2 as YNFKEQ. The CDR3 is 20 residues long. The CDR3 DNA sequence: TGTGCCAGCAGCCAAGGTAGTGGCGGGGGGGCGACGATGGGCACCGGGGAGCTGTTTTTT. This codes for CASSQGSGGGATMGTGELFF.

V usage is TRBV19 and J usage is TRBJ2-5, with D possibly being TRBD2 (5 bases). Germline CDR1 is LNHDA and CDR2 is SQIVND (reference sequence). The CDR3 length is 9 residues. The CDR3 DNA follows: TGTTCAGCCTTTCGGGGCCAGTACTTC. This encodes CSAFRGQYF.

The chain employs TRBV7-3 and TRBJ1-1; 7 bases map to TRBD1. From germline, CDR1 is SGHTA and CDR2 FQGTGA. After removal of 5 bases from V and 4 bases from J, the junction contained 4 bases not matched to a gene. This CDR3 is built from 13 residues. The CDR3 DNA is TGTGCCAGCAGCACACAGGGGAGCACTGAAGCTTTCTTT. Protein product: CASSTQGSTEAFF.

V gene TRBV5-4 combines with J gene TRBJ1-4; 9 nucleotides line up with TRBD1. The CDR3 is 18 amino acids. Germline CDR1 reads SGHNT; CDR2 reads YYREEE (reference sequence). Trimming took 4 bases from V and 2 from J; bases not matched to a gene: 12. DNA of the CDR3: TGTGCCAGCAGCCCCCGGGACAGGGTTCCCGGCACTAATGAAAAACTGTTTTTT. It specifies CASSPRDRVPGTNEKLFF.

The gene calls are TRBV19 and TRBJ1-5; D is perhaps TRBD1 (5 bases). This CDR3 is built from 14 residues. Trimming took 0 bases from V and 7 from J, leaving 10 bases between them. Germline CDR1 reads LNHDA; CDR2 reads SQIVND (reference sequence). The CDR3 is CASSIDPGSQPQHF. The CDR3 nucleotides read TGTGCCAGTAGTATAGATCCAGGGTCGCAGCCCCAGCATTTT.

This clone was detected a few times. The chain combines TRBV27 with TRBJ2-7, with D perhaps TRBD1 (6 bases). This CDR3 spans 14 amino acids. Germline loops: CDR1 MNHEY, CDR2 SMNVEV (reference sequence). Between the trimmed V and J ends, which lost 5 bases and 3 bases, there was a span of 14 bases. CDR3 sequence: CASSPQTGYYEQYF. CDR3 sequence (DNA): TGTGCCAGCAGTCCACAGACAGGATACTACGAGCAGTACTTC.

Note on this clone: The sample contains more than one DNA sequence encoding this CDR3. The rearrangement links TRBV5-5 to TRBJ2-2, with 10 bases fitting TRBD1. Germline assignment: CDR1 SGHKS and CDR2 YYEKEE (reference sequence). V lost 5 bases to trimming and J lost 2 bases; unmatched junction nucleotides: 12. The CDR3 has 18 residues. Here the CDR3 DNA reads TGTGCCAGCAGTCCCCAGGGACAGGGGACCCTAAACACCGGGGAGCTGTTTTTT. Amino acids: CASSPQGQGTLNTGELFF.

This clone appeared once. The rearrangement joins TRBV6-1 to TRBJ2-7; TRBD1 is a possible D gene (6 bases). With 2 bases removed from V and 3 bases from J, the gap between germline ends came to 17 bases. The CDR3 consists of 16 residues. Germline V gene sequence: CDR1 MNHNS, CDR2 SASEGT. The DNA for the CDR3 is TGTGCCAGCAGTGAATACGTACAGGGCCAAGGCTACGAGCAGTACTTC. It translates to CASSEYVQGQGYEQYF.

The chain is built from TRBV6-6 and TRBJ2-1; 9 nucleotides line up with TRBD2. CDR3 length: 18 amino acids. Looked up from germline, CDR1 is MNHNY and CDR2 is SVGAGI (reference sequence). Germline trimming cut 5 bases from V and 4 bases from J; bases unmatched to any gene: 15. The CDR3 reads CASSPRPARTSVYNEQFF. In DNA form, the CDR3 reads TGTGCCAGCAGTCCCCGGCCGGCTCGGACTAGCGTGTACAATGAGCAGTTCTTC.

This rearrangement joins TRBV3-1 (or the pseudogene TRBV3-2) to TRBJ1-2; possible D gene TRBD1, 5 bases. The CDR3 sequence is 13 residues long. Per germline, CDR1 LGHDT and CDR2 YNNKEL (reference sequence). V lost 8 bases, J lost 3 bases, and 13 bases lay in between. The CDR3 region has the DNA TGTGCCAGCCGCCGGGGGGGAGACTATGGCTACACCTTC. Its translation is CASRRGGDYGYTF.